Listed below are T cell receptor beta chains from one sample, sequenced in a study of blood T cell repertoires in COVID-19. The protocol was immunoSEQ multiplex PCR, while the TCRdb copy is restricted to in-frame clones and leaves out a portion. The profile shows 100,000 to 150,000 clones, approximately 85% of them singletons. Sequencing was carried out using peripheral blood. These receptors came from a human donor in a cohort sampled during active COVID-19. Both conserved end residues are part of each CDR3. A D gene is named only where the DNA matches it firmly. Clone size is stated in some rows and not others, as once, few, many or a class when expanded.

d_gene,v_gene,j_gene,abundance,CDR3nt,CDR3aa
TRBD1,TRBV5-1,TRBJ2-7,-,TGCGCCAGCAGGCAGGACAGGTACGAGCAGTACTTC,CASRQDRYEQYF
-,TRBV9,TRBJ2-3,-,TGTGCCAGCAGCGCCCAGCTAGCAACGAGCACAGATACGCAGTATTTT,CASSAQLATSTDTQYF
TRBD2,TRBV11-2,TRBJ2-5,-,TGTGCCAGCAAACCCTTAGCGGGTAAAGAGACCCAGTACTTC,CASKPLAGKETQYF
TRBD2,TRBV7-9,TRBJ2-7,few,TGTGCCAGCAGCCCGGGACTAGCATCCAACGAGCAGTACTTC,CASSPGLASNEQYF
TRBD2,TRBV7-8,TRBJ2-5,once,TGTGCCAGCAGCTTACCGGCTAGCGGCCAAGAGACCCAGTACTTC,CASSLPASGQETQYF
-,TRBV4-3,TRBJ1-6,once,TGCGCCAGCGCCTCTGACAAGAATTCACCCCTCCACTTT,CASASDKNSPLHF
-,TRBV7-2,TRBJ1-5,-,TGTGCCAGCAGCTTAGATCCGGCAGGGCAGCCCCAGCATTTT,CASSLDPAGQPQHF
TRBD1,TRBV27,TRBJ1-5,-,TGTGCCAGCAGTTTGTCAGGGACAGATCAGCCCCAGCATTTT,CASSLSGTDQPQHF
TRBD1,TRBV7-2,TRBJ2-7,-,TGTGCCAGCAGCTGGCACGGACAGGGTGCCTACGAGCAGTACTTC,CASSWHGQGAYEQYF
-,TRBV20-1,TRBJ1-2,few,TGCAGTGCTAGATCCGGGGGTGGCTACACCTTC,CSARSGGGYTF
TRBD1,TRBV27,TRBJ1-6,-,TGTGCCAGCAGTTTCGAGGGGGCTGGTAATTCACCCCTCCACTTT,CASSFEGAGNSPLHF
-,TRBV19,TRBJ2-6,-,TGTGCCAGTAGTGTACCAGGGACTGGGGCCAACGTCCTGACTTTC,CASSVPGTGANVLTF
-,TRBV15,TRBJ1-5,-,TGTGCCACCAGCAGAGATCGGGCAGGGGTTCAGCCCCAGCATTTT,CATSRDRAGVQPQHF
-,TRBV5-1,TRBJ2-7,-,TGCGCCAGCAGCAGAGGACAAGCCTACGAGCAGTACTTC,CASSRGQAYEQYF
TRBD2,TRBV11-2,TRBJ2-1,-,TGTGCCAGCAGCTCCAGCGGGATTCTCTACTCCTACAATGAGCAGTTCTTC,CASSSSGILYSYNEQFF
-,TRBV7-8,TRBJ2-2,-,TGTGCCAGCAGCTTATTACATGGGGACAGGGGTTTTGGGACTAGCCCCCTGTTTTTT,CASSLLHGDRGFGTSPLFF
-,TRBV7-9,TRBJ2-5,-,TGTGCCAGCAGCTTAGGGGGCGGAGGGGAGACCCAGTACTTC,CASSLGGGGETQYF
TRBD2,TRBV10-1,TRBJ2-1,once,TGCGCCAGCAGCGAGCGGGGTGAGCAGTTCTTC,CASSERGEQFF
TRBD2,TRBV2,TRBJ2-1,once,TGTGCCAGCAGTGCCCAACTAGCGGGACCTGTAAATGAGCAGTTCTTC,CASSAQLAGPVNEQFF
-,TRBV19,TRBJ1-2,-,TGTGCCAGTAGTATAGAGGGCAAAGCGGGAGGCTACACCTTC,CASSIEGKAGGYTF
TRBD1,TRBV2,TRBJ2-7,once,TGTGCCAGCACTACGAACCGGGACAGTCCTAACTACGAGCAGTACTTC,CASTTNRDSPNYEQYF
TRBD1,TRBV4-3,TRBJ2-3,-,TGCGCCAGCAGCCAAGATATGAGCTATCCAGGGGGGCAGTATTTT,CASSQDMSYPGGQYF